This T cell receptor (beta chain) came from a study of graft-versus-host responses after intestinal transplantation. Note on this clone: Its target is unknown.

Measured with immunoSEQ multiplex PCR; TCRdb has only the in-frame clones, and not every one. This table holds about 99,000 clones, roughly 92% found once. The germline V gene encodes CDR1 MDHEN and CDR2 SYDVKM. CDR3 length: 13 amino acids. Between the trimmed V and J ends, which lost 4 bases and 1 base, there was a span of 4 bases. This receptor was identified in a human donor who was the organ donor for an intestinal transplant. The chain is built from TRBV28 and TRBJ2-2; D uncertain. The sample in question was unstimulated CD8+ T cells sorted from spleen or lymph node cells, obtained before transplant. The CDR3 here is CASSSKNTGELFF. The DNA for the CDR3 is TGTGCCAGCAGTTCAAAGAACACCGGGGAGCTGTTTTTT.